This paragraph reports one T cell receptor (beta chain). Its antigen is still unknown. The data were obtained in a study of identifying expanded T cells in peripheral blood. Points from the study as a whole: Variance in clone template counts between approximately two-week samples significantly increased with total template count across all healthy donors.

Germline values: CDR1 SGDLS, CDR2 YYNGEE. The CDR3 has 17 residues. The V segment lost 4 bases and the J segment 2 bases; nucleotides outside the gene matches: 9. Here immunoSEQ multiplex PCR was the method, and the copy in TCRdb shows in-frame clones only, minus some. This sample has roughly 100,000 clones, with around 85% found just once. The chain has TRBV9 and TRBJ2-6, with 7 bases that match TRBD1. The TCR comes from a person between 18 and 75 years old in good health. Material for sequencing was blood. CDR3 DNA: TGTGCCAGCAGCTCCGGGACAGATCTTACTGGGGCCAACGTCCTGACTTTC. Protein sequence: CASSSGTDLTGANVLTF.